This TCR beta chain was captured by sequencing in a study of beta chain features in type 1 diabetes. Study-wide background: Sorted cells, 90 million to 130 million in number, were examined across all samples. General observations from the study: There was a moderate but significant shortening of TCRB CDR3s in all four CD4+ subsets of Type 1 diabetes patients.

On this clone itself: Antigen: not known.

CD45RO/CCR7/CD25/CD127/CD95/CD27 separated CD4+ naive, central memory, regulatory and stem cell-like memory cells by sorting. From germline, CDR1 is MNHEY and CDR2 SVGAGI. Trimming took 6 bases from V and 2 from J, leaving 12 bases between them. There are 14 residues in the CDR3. All of the isolated RNA was reverse transcribed, so expressed TCRB transcripts were sequenced. Sequenced naive, central memory and regulatory T cell samples produced an average of around 3.5 million reads. Measured with immunoSEQ multiplex PCR; TCRdb has only the in-frame clones, and not every one. Among about 660,000 clones listed, more than 13% were seen once.

The TCR sequence derives from a man aged 18 to 30 with type 1 diabetes. The sequenced material came from naive CD4+ T cells from blood. The chain links TRBV6-5 to TRBJ2-3; D is perhaps TRBD1 or TRBD2 (5 bases each). CDR3 sequence: CASSPGRYTDTQYF. The CDR3 DNA follows: TGTGCCAGCAGCCCGGGACGGTACACAGATACGCAGTATTTT.